What follows are 16 T cell receptor beta chains derived from one specimen sequenced in a study of Ad26.COV2.S vaccination and SARS-CoV-2 variants. Treatment in this sample: around 19 received Ad26.COV2.S at low or high dose, single or two shots; 5 received placebo; per-sample allocation not given. Samples analyzed were those drawn on day 63 after the first vaccine or placebo injection. Method: immunoSEQ multiplex PCR; TCRdb's copy keeps in-frame clones and lacks some. The top ten clones hold 4.5% to 7% of a sample with fewer than 400,000 clones, roughly 88% of them seen once. Specimen: peripheral blood, collected in a trial of Ad26.COV2.S vaccine versus placebo. The receptors originated from a person between 18 and 59 years old who received the Ad26.COV2.S COVID-19 vaccine or a placebo.

The genes are TRBV7-3 and TRBJ1-4; weak D call: TRBD1 (6 bases). V was trimmed by 2 bases and J by 0 bases, leaving 28 bases between them. This CDR3 is built from 22 residues. The V gene's germline CDR1 is SGHTA and CDR2 FQGTGA. The CDR3 region has the DNA TGTGCCAGCAGCTTATCCCCCCCCGCGTCGGGGGGCCGAGAAGCAACTAATGAAAAACTGTTTTTT. Translation gives CASSLSPPASGGREATNEKLFF.

The CDR3: CASSKQGYTEAFF. The CDR3 region has the DNA TGTGCCAGCAGCAAACAGGGATACACTGAAGCTTTCTTT. This chain connects TRBV5-6 to TRBJ1-1; D might be TRBD1 (6 bases). V lost 4 bases, J lost 3 bases, and 10 bases lay in between. Germline V lookup: CDR1 SGHDT, CDR2 YYEEEE. The length of the CDR3 is 13 residues. Variable domain in full (rest from reference TRBV5-6 and TRBJ1-1): DAGVTQSPTHLIKTRGQQVTLRCSPKSGHDTVSWYQQALGQGPQFIFQYYEEEERQRGNFPDRFSGHQFPNYSSELNVNALLLGDSALYLCASSKQGYTEAFFGQGTRLTVV.

This clone was counted once. The chain joins TRBV19 to TRBJ2-5; D is possibly TRBD1 (7 bases). CDR3 length equals 16 residues. Per the germline V gene, CDR1 is LNHDA and CDR2 is SQIVND (reference sequence). The V gene lost 7 bases and the J gene lost 1 base, with 19 bases spanning the gap. The CDR3 reads CASKGTEGTVQETQYF. DNA of the CDR3: TGTGCCAGTAAGGGTACGGAGGGGACAGTCCAAGAGACCCAGTACTTC.

This sequence joins TRBV5-6 and TRBJ2-2; tentatively, D is TRBD1 (6 bases). Trimming pared 2 bases from V and 7 bases from J, leaving 9 bases between. The CDR3 has 13 amino acids. The germline gives CDR1 SGHDT, CDR2 YYEEEE. CDR3 bases: TGTGCCAGCAGCTTCCCAGGGGACGGGGAGCTGTTTTTT. Amino acids: CASSFPGDGELFF.

The J gene is TRBJ1-1, the V gene TRBV4-3; tentative D call: TRBD1 (5 bases). The CDR3 spans 14 residues. Germline V gene sequence: CDR1 LGHNA, CDR2 YSLEER. V lost 5 bases and J 4 bases, leaving 14 bases between the germline ends. The CDR3 sequence: CASSYRGSGTEAFF. The DNA for the CDR3 is TGCGCCAGCAGCTATCGGGGGTCGGGCACTGAAGCTTTCTTT.

This sequence joins TRBV29-1 and TRBJ2-5; the D is unclear. In germline, CDR1 is SQVTM, CDR2 ANQGSEA. V was pared by 4 bases and J by 5 bases, with 8 bases between. The CDR3 loop spans 11 amino acids. As DNA, the CDR3 is TGCAGCGTTGGTCAAGCGGAGACCCAGTACTTC. It is translated as CSVGQAETQYF.

The chain has TRBV5-1 and TRBJ2-1, with TRBD2 matching 10 bases. The CDR3 extends over 17 amino acids. The germline CDR1 and CDR2 sequences are SGHRS and YFSETQ. The V segment lost 0 bases and the J segment 7 bases; nucleotides outside the gene matches: 10. CDR3 sequence (DNA): TGCGCCAGCAGCTTGGCCAGGCTAGCGGGGGTAGGTAATGAGCAGTTCTTC. It codes for CASSLARLAGVGNEQFF.

The chain couples TRBV5-8 to TRBJ1-4; D is ambiguous. Germline V lookup: CDR1 SGHTS, CDR2 YDEGEE. The CDR3 has 13 amino acids. V was trimmed by 0 bases and J by 4 bases, leaving 4 bases between them. This chain's CDR3 is CASSLVDNEKLFF. The CDR3 DNA sequence: TGTGCCAGCAGCTTGGTCGATAATGAAAAACTGTTTTTT.

The genes are TRBV9 and TRBJ1-3; D is undetermined. There are 15 residues in the CDR3. V was trimmed by 0 bases and J by 4 bases, leaving 11 bases between them. Germline CDR1 and CDR2: SGDLS and YYNGEE. The CDR3 protein is CASSVEGLPGNTIYF. The CDR3, as DNA: TGTGCCAGCAGCGTAGAAGGACTACCAGGAAACACCATATATTTT.

This clone was counted between two and nine times. This chain connects TRBV9 to TRBJ2-5; perhaps TRBD1 as D (6 bases). V lost 0 bases and J 5 bases, leaving 11 bases between the germline ends. Per the germline V gene, CDR1 is SGDLS and CDR2 is YYNGEE. The CDR3 loop spans 14 amino acids. For the CDR3, the DNA is TGTGCCAGCAGCGTAGGTTCCCAGGGGGAGACCCAGTACTTC. Translating it yields CASSVGSQGETQYF.

The CDR3 sequence: CASSVRLASATDTQYF. The CDR3 DNA sequence: TGTGCCAGCAGCGTCCGTCTAGCGTCGGCCACAGATACGCAGTATTTT. The chain has TRBV9 and TRBJ2-3; the D gene is possibly TRBD2 (6 bases). Trimming left V 2 bases short and J 2 bases short, with 15 bases between. CDR3 length: 16 residues. Germline V gene sequence: CDR1 SGDLS, CDR2 YYNGEE.

The rearrangement links TRBV5-1 to TRBJ1-1; 8 positions match TRBD1. The germline gives CDR1 SGHRS, CDR2 YFSETQ. The CDR3 length is 15 residues. The J segment lost 2 bases and the V segment lost 0 bases, leaving 3 bases of the junction unmatched. The CDR3 reads CASSLVDRDNTEAFF. The CDR3 DNA sequence: TGCGCCAGCAGCTTGGTGGACAGGGACAACACTGAAGCTTTCTTT.

The J gene is TRBJ2-7, the V gene TRBV6-4, with D tentatively TRBD1 or TRBD2 (5 bases each). CDR3 size: 14 residues. V was pared by 5 bases and J by 3 bases, with 14 bases between. Germline assignment: CDR1 MRHNA and CDR2 SNTAGT. CDR3 residues: CASSPRGPNYEQYV. In DNA, the CDR3 is TGTGCCAGCAGTCCAAGGGGACCGAACTACGAGCAGTACGTC.

The genes are TRBV7-9 and TRBJ1-5; the match to TRBD1 covers 9 bases. The CDR3 contains 17 residues. V shed 5 bases and J 6 bases; nucleotides not matched to a gene: 14. CDR1 SEHNR and CDR2 FQNEAQ come from the germline V gene (reference sequence). As DNA, the CDR3 is TGTGCCAGCAGCCCTGGGACAGGGTCATCGGGGCGTCAGCCCCAGCATTTT. Translation gives CASSPGTGSSGRQPQHF.

The CDR3 coding sequence is TGTGCCAGCAGCCAAGAAACAGCGGGGCTTCACACAGATACGCAGTATTTT. It codes for CASSQETAGLHTDTQYF. The V and J genes are TRBV3-1 (or the pseudogene TRBV3-2) and TRBJ2-3, with 7 bases that match TRBD2. This CDR3 contains 17 residues. Germline values: CDR1 LGHDT, CDR2 YNNKEL (reference sequence). V trimming: 0 bases; J trimming: 2 bases; junction bases outside the gene matches: 8.

This rearrangement joins TRBV7-6 to TRBJ1-1; D is perhaps TRBD1 (6 bases). Germline V gene lookup returns CDR1 SGHVS and CDR2 FNYEAQ. The CDR3 loop spans 14 amino acids. V was trimmed by 5 bases and J by 0 bases, leaving 10 bases between them. The CDR3 region is CASSLTGLNTEAFF. The CDR3 nucleotides read TGTGCCAGCAGCCTGACAGGTCTGAACACTGAAGCTTTCTTT.